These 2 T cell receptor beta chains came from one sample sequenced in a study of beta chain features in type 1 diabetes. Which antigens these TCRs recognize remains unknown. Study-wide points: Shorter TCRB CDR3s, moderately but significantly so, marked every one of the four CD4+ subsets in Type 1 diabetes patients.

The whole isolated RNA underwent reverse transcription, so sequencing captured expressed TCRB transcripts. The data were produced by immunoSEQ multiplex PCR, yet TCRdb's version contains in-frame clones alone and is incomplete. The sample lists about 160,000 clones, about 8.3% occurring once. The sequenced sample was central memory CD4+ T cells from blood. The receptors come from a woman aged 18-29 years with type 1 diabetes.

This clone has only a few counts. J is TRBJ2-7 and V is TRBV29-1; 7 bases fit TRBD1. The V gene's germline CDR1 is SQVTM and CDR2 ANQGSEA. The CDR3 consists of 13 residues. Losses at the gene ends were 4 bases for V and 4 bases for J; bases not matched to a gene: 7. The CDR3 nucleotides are TGCAGCGTTGTTCCAGCAGGGGGTTACGAGCAGTACTTC. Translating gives CSVVPAGGYEQYF.

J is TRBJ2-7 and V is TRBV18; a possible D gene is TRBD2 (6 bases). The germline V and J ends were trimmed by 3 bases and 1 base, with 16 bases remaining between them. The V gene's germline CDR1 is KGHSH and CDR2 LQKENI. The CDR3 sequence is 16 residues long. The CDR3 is CASSPGGLPDSYEQYF. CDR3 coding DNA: TGTGCCAGCTCACCTGGGGGACTGCCCGATTCCTACGAGCAGTACTTC.